This TCR beta chain was documented in a study of blood T cell repertoires in COVID-19. Study background: Samples came from the United States, Italy and Spain, spanning acute and convalescent COVID-19. PBMCs, B-cell-depleted T cells, or T cells were the source of the cDNA or gDNA that made up the material.

Per the authors' pipeline: Reference gene primer amplification in the assay estimated nucleated cell counts. The table came from immunoSEQ multiplex PCR; TCRdb's copy has only in-frame clones and leaves some out. V and J calls plus clone size are reproduced from that table; the DNA served to infer D and trimming. This table has more than 110,000 clones, around nine tenths appearing once. This TCR was sampled from a man between 50 and 59 years old with active or convalescent COVID-19. Sample: peripheral blood.

CDR3 bases: TGTGCCAGCAGTCTCCGGCGGGCCCAGTACTTC. Protein: CASSLRRAQYF. V gene TRBV28 combines with J gene TRBJ2-5; TRBD2 is a possible D gene (5 bases). This CDR3 comprises 11 residues. Per the germline V gene, CDR1 is MDHEN and CDR2 is SYDVKM. Trimming shortened V by 5 bases and J by 9 bases, and 10 bases separated the two germline ends. Supplemented by reference TRBV28 and TRBJ2-5, the full variable domain reads DVKVTQSSRYLVKRTGEKVFLECVQDMDHENMFWYRQDPGLGLRLIYFSYDVKMKEKGDIPEGYSVSREKKERFSLILESASTNQTSMYLCASSLRRAQYFGPGTRLLVL.